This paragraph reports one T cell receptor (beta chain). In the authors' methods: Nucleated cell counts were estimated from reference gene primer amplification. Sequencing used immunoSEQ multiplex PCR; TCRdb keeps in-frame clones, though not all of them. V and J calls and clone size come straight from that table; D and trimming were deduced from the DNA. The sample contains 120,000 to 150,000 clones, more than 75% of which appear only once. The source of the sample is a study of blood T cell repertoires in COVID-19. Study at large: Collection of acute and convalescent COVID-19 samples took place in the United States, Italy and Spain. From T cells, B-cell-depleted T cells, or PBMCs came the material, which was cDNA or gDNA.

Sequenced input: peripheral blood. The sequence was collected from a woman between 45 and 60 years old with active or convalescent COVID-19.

The CDR3 loop is CSASYGGLATSEQFF. The CDR3 DNA is TGCAGTGCTAGTTACGGGGGACTAGCCACAAGTGAGCAGTTCTTC. The chain uses TRBV20-1 and TRBJ2-1; TRBD2 agrees at 9 bases. With 3 bases clipped from V and 9 bases from J, the junction kept 12 bases outside the gene matches. This CDR3 is 15 amino acids long. The germline V gene has CDR1 DFQATT and CDR2 SNEGSKA (reference sequence).